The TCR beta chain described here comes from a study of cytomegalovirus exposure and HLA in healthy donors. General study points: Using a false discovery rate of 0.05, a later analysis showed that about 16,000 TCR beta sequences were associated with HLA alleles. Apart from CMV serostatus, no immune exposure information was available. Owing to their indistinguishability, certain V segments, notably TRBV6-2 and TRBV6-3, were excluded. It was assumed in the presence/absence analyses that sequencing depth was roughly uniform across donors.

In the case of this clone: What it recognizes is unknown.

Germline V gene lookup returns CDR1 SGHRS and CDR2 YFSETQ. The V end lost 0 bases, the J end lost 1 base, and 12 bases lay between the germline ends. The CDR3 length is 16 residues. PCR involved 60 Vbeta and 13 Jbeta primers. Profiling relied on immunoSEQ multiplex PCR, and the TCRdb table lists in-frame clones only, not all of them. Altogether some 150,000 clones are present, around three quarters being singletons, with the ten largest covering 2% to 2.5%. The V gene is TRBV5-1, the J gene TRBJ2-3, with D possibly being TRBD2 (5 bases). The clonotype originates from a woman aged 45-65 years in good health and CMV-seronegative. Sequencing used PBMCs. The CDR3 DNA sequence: TGCGCCAGCAGCTTGGGGCGTCTAGCCGGCACAGATACGCAGTATTTT. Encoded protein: CASSLGRLAGTDTQYF.